This is a list of T cell receptor beta chains from one sample in a study of T cell repertoires in ileal Crohn's disease. The method was immunoSEQ multiplex PCR; TCRdb's version includes in-frame clones alone and lacks a portion of them. The sample consists of around 9,700 clones, 87% of them appearing once. Sequenced material: ileal tissue. The origin of the receptors is an adult with Crohn's disease. Both conserved end residues are part of each CDR3. The order of the fields is V gene, clone size, D gene, J gene, CDR3 protein, CDR3 DNA. A D gene is named only where the DNA matches it firmly. Not all rows give a size; the values are once, few, many and, for expanded clones, a class.

V: TRBV7-9; size: NA; D: TRBD1; J: TRBJ1-3; CDR3: CASSVPGQGKVGGNTIYF; DNA: TGTGCCAGCAGCGTCCCGGGACAGGGAAAGGTCGGTGGAAACACCATATATTTT
V: TRBV11-3; size: once; D: NA; J: TRBJ1-2; CDR3: CASSPLSGANYGYTF; DNA: TGTGCCAGCAGCCCGTTAAGTGGAGCTAACTATGGCTACACCTTC
V: TRBV9; size: NA; D: TRBD2; J: TRBJ2-3; CDR3: CASSSREGTPQYF; DNA: TGTGCCAGCAGCTCTAGGGAGGGTACCCCGCAGTATTTT
V: TRBV6-6; size: NA; D: NA; J: TRBJ1-5; CDR3: CASSYSIRKDQPQHF; DNA: TGTGCCAGCAGTTACTCGATACGGAAAGATCAGCCCCAGCATTTT
V: TRBV5-1; size: NA; D: NA; J: TRBJ2-3; CDR3: CASSLGVATDTQYF; DNA: TGCGCCAGCAGCTTGGGGGTAGCCACAGATACGCAGTATTTT
V: TRBV5-4; size: NA; D: NA; J: TRBJ1-2; CDR3: CASSPAGRGPNYGYTF; DNA: TGTGCCAGCAGCCCTGCAGGGAGGGGTCCTAACTATGGCTACACCTTC
V: TRBV28; size: NA; D: TRBD1; J: TRBJ2-1; CDR3: CASSLRPLRGYNEQFF; DNA: TGTGCCAGCAGTTTAAGGCCCCTCAGGGGGTACAATGAGCAGTTCTTC
V: TRBV6-5; size: NA; D: NA; J: TRBJ1-5; CDR3: CASRGSAGQPQHF; DNA: TGTGCCAGCAGAGGCAGCGCAGGCCAGCCCCAGCATTTT
V: TRBV7-2; size: NA; D: TRBD1; J: TRBJ2-2; CDR3: CASSPTGANTGELFF; DNA: TGTGCCAGCAGCCCTACAGGGGCGAACACCGGGGAGCTGTTTTTT
V: TRBV12-5; size: NA; D: TRBD1; J: TRBJ1-2; CDR3: CASGAWDSFYGYTF; DNA: TGTGCTAGTGGGGCTTGGGACAGTTTCTATGGCTACACCTTC
V: TRBV19; size: once; D: TRBD1; J: TRBJ1-5; CDR3: CASQNLGGQTQHF; DNA: TGTGCCAGTCAAAACCTTGGGGGACAGACCCAGCATTTT
V: TRBV6-1; size: NA; D: NA; J: TRBJ1-4; CDR3: CASSRAGSNEKLFF; DNA: TGTGCCAGCAGTCGGGCAGGGTCTAATGAAAAACTGTTTTTT
V: TRBV29-1; size: NA; D: TRBD1; J: TRBJ1-1; CDR3: CSVETFRGQGAEAFF; DNA: TGCAGCGTTGAGACTTTTAGGGGACAGGGCGCTGAAGCTTTCTTT
V: TRBV18; size: NA; D: NA; J: TRBJ2-7; CDR3: CASSPQQDQSAEQYF; DNA: TGTGCCAGCTCACCTCAACAGGACCAATCGGCCGAGCAGTACTTC
V: TRBV29-1; size: NA; D: TRBD1; J: TRBJ1-2; CDR3: CSVGTGQSYGYTF; DNA: TGCAGCGTTGGGACAGGGCAGAGCTATGGCTACACCTTC
V: TRBV18; size: once; D: NA; J: TRBJ2-2; CDR3: CASSPTRVDTGELFF; DNA: TGTGCCAGCTCACCAACCAGGGTCGACACCGGGGAGCTGTTTTTT
V: TRBV6-5; size: NA; D: NA; J: TRBJ2-7; CDR3: CASSYGRTNSYEQYF; DNA: TGTGCCAGCAGTTACGGCAGGACAAATTCCTACGAGCAGTACTTC
V: TRBV18; size: NA; D: NA; J: TRBJ2-1; CDR3: CASSPRQGTYNEQFF; DNA: TGTGCCAGCTCACCACGGCAGGGAACCTACAATGAGCAGTTCTTC
V: TRBV5-1; size: NA; D: NA; J: TRBJ2-5; CDR3: CASNLANQETQYF; DNA: TGCGCCAGCAATCTAGCGAACCAAGAGACCCAGTACTTC
V: TRBV19; size: NA; D: NA; J: TRBJ1-2; CDR3: CASTDRQNINYGYTF; DNA: TGTGCCAGTACCGATCGACAGAACATTAACTATGGCTACACCTTC
V: TRBV11-3; size: NA; D: NA; J: TRBJ1-2; CDR3: CASSRSGDYYGYTF; DNA: TGTGCCAGCAGCCGATCAGGGGACTACTATGGCTACACCTTC
V: TRBV19; size: NA; D: NA; J: TRBJ1-4; CDR3: CASRTQDSNEKLFF; DNA: TGTGCCAGTAGAACCCAGGACAGTAATGAAAAACTGTTTTTT
V: TRBV6-6; size: NA; D: NA; J: TRBJ2-3; CDR3: CASSSLRATDTQYF; DNA: TGTGCCAGCAGTTCCCTCCGGGCCACAGATACGCAGTATTTT
V: TRBV5-6; size: NA; D: TRBD1; J: TRBJ1-2; CDR3: CASSPGTGGRKGYGYTF; DNA: TGTGCCAGCAGCCCCGGGACAGGGGGCCGAAAAGGCTATGGCTACACCTTC
V: TRBV18; size: NA; D: NA; J: TRBJ2-6; CDR3: CASSLGPSSGANVLTF; DNA: TGTGCCAGCTCACTGGGTCCCTCATCTGGGGCCAACGTCCTGACTTTC
V: TRBV19; size: NA; D: NA; J: TRBJ1-1; CDR3: CASSIRRSGVFTEAFF; DNA: TGTGCCAGTAGTATTAGGCGGTCAGGGGTATTCACTGAAGCTTTCTTT
V: TRBV6-1; size: once; D: NA; J: TRBJ2-2; CDR3: CASKASTGELFF; DNA: TGTGCCAGCAAAGCCTCCACCGGGGAGCTGTTTTTT
V: TRBV30; size: NA; D: NA; J: TRBJ1-6; CDR3: CASRGSSSYNSPLHF; DNA: TGTGCCTCGAGAGGCAGCAGCTCCTATAATTCACCCCTCCACTTT
V: TRBV5-1; size: NA; D: NA; J: TRBJ1-5; CDR3: CASSLEVGEPQHF; DNA: TGCGCCAGCAGCCTAGAGGTAGGGGAGCCCCAGCATTTT
V: TRBV20-1; size: few; D: NA; J: TRBJ2-1; CDR3: CSVGSYNEQFF; DNA: TGCAGCGTAGGCTCCTACAATGAGCAGTTCTTC
V: TRBV29-1; size: NA; D: NA; J: TRBJ1-3; CDR3: CSVESPSSGNTIYF; DNA: TGCAGCGTTGAGTCGCCGAGCTCTGGAAACACCATATATTTT
V: TRBV9; size: NA; D: NA; J: TRBJ2-1; CDR3: CASSVESSGSTSSHEQFF; DNA: TGTGCCAGCAGCGTAGAGTCGTCCGGGAGTACTAGCAGCCATGAGCAGTTCTTC
V: TRBV9; size: NA; D: TRBD1; J: TRBJ1-2; CDR3: CASNRNYRGNGYTF; DNA: TGTGCCAGCAACCGTAACTACAGGGGGAATGGCTACACCTTC
V: TRBV5-1; size: once; D: TRBD1; J: TRBJ2-1; CDR3: CATRQGSYNEQFF; DNA: TGCGCCACCAGACAGGGGTCCTACAATGAGCAGTTCTTC
V: TRBV29-1; size: NA; D: NA; J: TRBJ1-2; CDR3: CSVEQGYGYTF; DNA: TGCAGCGTTGAACAGGGGTATGGCTACACCTTC
V: TRBV11-2; size: NA; D: TRBD2; J: TRBJ2-7; CDR3: CASSTIGLAGDEQYF; DNA: TGTGCCAGCAGCACTATTGGGCTAGCGGGAGACGAGCAGTACTTC
V: TRBV5-1; size: NA; D: TRBD2; J: TRBJ2-3; CDR3: CASSISGRAPDTQYF; DNA: TGCGCCAGCAGCATCAGCGGGAGGGCCCCAGATACGCAGTATTTT
V: TRBV18; size: NA; D: TRBD1; J: TRBJ1-4; CDR3: CASSPNRGPGEKLFF; DNA: TGTGCCAGCTCCCCTAACAGGGGGCCAGGGGAAAAACTGTTTTTT
V: TRBV7-2; size: NA; D: NA; J: TRBJ2-5; CDR3: CASSVRFGWRETQYF; DNA: TGTGCCAGCAGCGTACGTTTCGGGTGGCGGGAGACCCAGTACTTC
V: TRBV5-1; size: NA; D: TRBD2; J: TRBJ2-1; CDR3: CASSLQGSGISSYNEQFF; DNA: TGCGCCAGCAGCCTCCAGGGTAGCGGGATCTCCTCCTACAATGAGCAGTTCTTC
V: TRBV4-1; size: NA; D: NA; J: TRBJ1-2; CDR3: CASSQVWHRAHGYTF; DNA: TGCGCCAGCAGCCAAGTCTGGCACAGGGCCCATGGCTACACCTTC
V: TRBV6-5; size: NA; D: NA; J: TRBJ1-4; CDR3: CASSYLPGTSDEKLFF; DNA: TGTGCCAGCAGTTACCTTCCCGGGACTTCCGACGAAAAACTGTTTTTT
V: TRBV5-5; size: NA; D: NA; J: TRBJ1-2; CDR3: CASSSYGEDGYTF; DNA: TGTGCCAGCAGCTCCTACGGGGAGGATGGCTACACCTTC
V: TRBV27; size: NA; D: NA; J: TRBJ1-5; CDR3: CASSLGGGSNQPQHF; DNA: TGTGCCAGCAGTTTAGGGGGAGGAAGCAATCAGCCCCAGCATTTT
V: TRBV6-1; size: NA; D: TRBD1; J: TRBJ1-5; CDR3: CASSGPTGSNQPQHF; DNA: TGTGCCAGCAGTGGACCGACAGGGTCCAATCAGCCCCAGCATTTT
V: TRBV19; size: NA; D: NA; J: TRBJ2-6; CDR3: CASRLTSGANVLTF; DNA: TGTGCCAGTAGACTTACCTCTGGGGCCAACGTCCTGACTTTC
V: TRBV7-9; size: few; D: NA; J: TRBJ2-3; CDR3: CASSSREANTDTQYF; DNA: TGTGCCAGCAGCTCAAGGGAGGCCAACACAGATACGCAGTATTTT